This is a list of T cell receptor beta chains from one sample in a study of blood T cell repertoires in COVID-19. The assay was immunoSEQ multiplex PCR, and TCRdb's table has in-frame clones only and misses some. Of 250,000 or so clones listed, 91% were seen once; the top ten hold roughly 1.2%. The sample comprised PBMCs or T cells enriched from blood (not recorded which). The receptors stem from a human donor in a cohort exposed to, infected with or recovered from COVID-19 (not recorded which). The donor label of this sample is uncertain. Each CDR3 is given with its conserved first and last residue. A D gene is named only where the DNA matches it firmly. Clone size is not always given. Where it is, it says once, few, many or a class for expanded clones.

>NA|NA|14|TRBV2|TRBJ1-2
CASSEATVSYGYTF
TGTGCCAGCAGTGAAGCAACAGTGAGCTATGGCTACACCTTC
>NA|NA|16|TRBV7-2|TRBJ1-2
CASSSNAGPGGYGYTF
TGTGCCAGCAGCTCCAACGCAGGGCCCGGGGGCTATGGCTACACCTTC
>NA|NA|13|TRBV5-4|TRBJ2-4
CASSLEGGRVQYF
TGTGCCAGCAGCTTGGAGGGGGGGAGGGTTCAGTACTTC
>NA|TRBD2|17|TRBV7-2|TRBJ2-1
CASSRAGLAFKKDEQFF
TGTGCCAGCAGCCGTGCGGGACTAGCGTTTAAAAAGGATGAGCAGTTCTTC
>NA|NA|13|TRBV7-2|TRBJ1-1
CASSHQFDTEAFF
TGTGCCAGCAGCCACCAGTTCGACACTGAAGCTTTCTTT
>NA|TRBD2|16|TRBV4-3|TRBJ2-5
CASSQGSAGAQETQYF
TGCGCCAGCAGCCAAGGCTCAGCGGGGGCCCAAGAGACCCAGTACTTC
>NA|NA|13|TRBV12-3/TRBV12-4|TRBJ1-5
CASSRDRYQPQHF
TGTGCCAGCAGTCGAGACAGATATCAGCCCCAGCATTTT
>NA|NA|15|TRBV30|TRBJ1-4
CAWSGAGGSNEKLFF
TGTGCCTGGAGTGGCGCGGGGGGGTCTAATGAAAAACTGTTTTTT
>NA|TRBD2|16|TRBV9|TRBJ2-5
CASSSPGLAGRETQYF
TGTGCCAGCAGCTCTCCGGGACTAGCGGGGCGAGAGACCCAGTACTTC
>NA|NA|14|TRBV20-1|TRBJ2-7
CSASPLQGTDEQYF
TGCAGTGCTAGTCCCCTACAGGGAACGGACGAGCAGTACTTC
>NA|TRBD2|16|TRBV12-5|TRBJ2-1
CASGRGGLSSYNEQFF
TGTGCTAGTGGGCGGGGGGGACTCAGCTCCTACAATGAGCAGTTCTTC
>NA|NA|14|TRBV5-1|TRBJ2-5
CASSLVPGQETQYF
TGCGCCAGCAGCTTGGTACCAGGCCAAGAGACCCAGTACTTC
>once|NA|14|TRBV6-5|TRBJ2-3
CASSRTVFTDTQYF
TGTGCCAGCAGTCGGACAGTTTTCACAGATACGCAGTATTTT
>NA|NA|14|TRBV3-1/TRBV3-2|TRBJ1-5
CASSQNSAVGPQHF
TGTGCCAGCAGCCAAAATTCGGCGGTGGGGCCCCAGCATTTT
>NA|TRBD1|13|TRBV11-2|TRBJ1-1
CASSYRGETEAFF
TGTGCCAGCAGCTACAGGGGTGAGACTGAAGCTTTCTTT
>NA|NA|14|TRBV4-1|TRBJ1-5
CASSQDRDNQPQHF
TGCGCCAGCAGCCAAGACAGGGATAATCAGCCCCAGCATTTT
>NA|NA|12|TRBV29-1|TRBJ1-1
CSVVQEGSEAFF
TGCAGCGTTGTCCAGGAGGGATCGGAAGCTTTCTTT
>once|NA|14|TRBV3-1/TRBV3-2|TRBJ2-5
CASSQAQGKETQYF
TGTGCCAGCAGCCAAGCCCAGGGGAAAGAGACCCAGTACTTC
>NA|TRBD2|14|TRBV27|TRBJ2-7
CASSYLAGSYEQYF
TGTGCCAGCAGTTATCTAGCGGGGTCCTACGAGCAGTACTTC
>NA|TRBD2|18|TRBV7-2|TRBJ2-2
CASSFGVAGGRGSGELFF
TGTGCCAGCAGCTTCGGGGTAGCGGGGGGCCGGGGCAGCGGGGAGCTGTTTTTT
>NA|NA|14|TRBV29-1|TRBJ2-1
CSVEVGGSYNEQFF
TGCAGCGTTGAAGTAGGGGGCTCCTACAATGAGCAGTTCTTC
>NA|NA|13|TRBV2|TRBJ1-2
CASDNRELYGYTF
TGTGCCAGCGATAACAGGGAATTATATGGCTACACCTTC
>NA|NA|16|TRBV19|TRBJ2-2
CASSIGTAQGTGELFF
TGTGCCAGTAGTATAGGGACAGCACAGGGAACCGGGGAGCTGTTTTTT
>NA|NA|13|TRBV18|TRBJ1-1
CASSPNKNTEAFF
TGTGCCAGCTCACCTAACAAGAACACTGAAGCTTTCTTT
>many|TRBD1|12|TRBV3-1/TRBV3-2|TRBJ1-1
CASGGTGAGAFF
TGTGCCAGCGGCGGGACAGGGGCCGGGGCTTTCTTT
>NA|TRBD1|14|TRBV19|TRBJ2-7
CASSGGQNLYEQYF
TGTGCCAGTAGTGGGGGACAGAATCTCTACGAGCAGTACTTC
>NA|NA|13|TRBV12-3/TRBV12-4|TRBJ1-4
CASSLGLSEKLFF
TGTGCCAGCAGTTTAGGCCTAAGTGAAAAACTGTTTTTT
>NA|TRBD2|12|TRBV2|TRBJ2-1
CASRGGGIEQFF
TGTGCCAGCAGGGGGGGAGGGATTGAGCAGTTCTTC
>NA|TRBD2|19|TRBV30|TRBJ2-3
CAWSPRLAGGVRETDTQYF
TGTGCCTGGAGCCCGCGACTAGCGGGGGGGGTTAGAGAGACAGATACGCAGTATTTT
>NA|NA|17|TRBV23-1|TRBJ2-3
CASSQAPRERGTDTQYF
TGCGCCAGCAGCCAAGCCCCCAGGGAAAGAGGCACAGATACGCAGTATTTT
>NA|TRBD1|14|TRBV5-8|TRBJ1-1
CASSLVQGDTEAFF
TGTGCCAGCAGCTTGGTTCAGGGGGACACTGAAGCTTTCTTT
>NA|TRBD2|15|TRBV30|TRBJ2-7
CAGTTGKVSIHEQYF
TGTGCCGGGACTACGGGGAAGGTCTCTATCCACGAGCAGTACTTC
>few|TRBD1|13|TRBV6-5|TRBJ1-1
CASRRDSGAEAFF
TGTGCCAGCAGGCGGGACAGCGGCGCTGAAGCTTTCTTT
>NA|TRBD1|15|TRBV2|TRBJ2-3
CASRGQGVGTDTQYF
TGTGCCAGCAGGGGACAGGGGGTAGGCACAGATACGCAGTATTTT
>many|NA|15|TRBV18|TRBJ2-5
CASSPRQGSQETQYF
TGTGCCAGCTCACCACGGCAGGGCTCTCAAGAGACCCAGTACTTC
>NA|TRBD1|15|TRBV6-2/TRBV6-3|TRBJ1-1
CASSPPGQVRAEAFF
TGTGCCAGCAGCCCCCCGGGACAGGTGAGGGCTGAAGCTTTCTTT
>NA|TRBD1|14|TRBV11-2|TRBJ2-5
CASSPGQGQETQYF
TGTGCCAGCAGCCCGGGACAGGGGCAAGAGACCCAGTACTTC